These T cell receptor beta chains were read from a single sample in a study of CD8 T cells in ankylosing spondylitis. TCRdb re-derived calls from the 5' RACE reads in MiXCR, one entry per CDR3 protein. The data contain about 800,000 distinct CDR3 sequences, 12% of them singletons. Sequencing used blood, either unsorted or a sorted T cell fraction (not recorded which). The receptors come from a male donor with ankylosing spondylitis. Each CDR3 is given with its conserved first and last residue. D genes are given only for firm matches. Only part of the rows carry a size: once, few, many, or a class if the clone is expanded.

d_call clone_size j_call v_call cdr3_length cdr3_nt cdr3_aa
- many TRBJ1-1 TRBV5-1 14 TGCGCCAGCAGCGCTGGGACGGTGAACACTGAAGCTTTCTTT CASSAGTVNTEAFF
TRBD1 - TRBJ2-4 TRBV25-1 13 TGTGCCAGCCAGGACAGGGTGGAAAACATTCAGTACTTC CASQDRVENIQYF
TRBD1 - TRBJ2-5 TRBV7-2 15 TGTGCCAGCAGCTTACACGGACAGGGGTCGGAGACCCAGTACTTC CASSLHGQGSETQYF
- many TRBJ1-2 TRBV20-1 11 TGCAGTGGGGAGGAAAACTATGGCTACACCTTC CSGEENYGYTF
- - TRBJ2-7 TRBV12-1 15 TGTGCCAGCAGCTTTAGCCTAGCGGGGAGCTACGAGCAGTACTTC CASSFSLAGSYEQYF
- few TRBJ1-4 TRBV5-1 14 TGCGCCAGCAGCTTGGTTCAGGGAAAGGAAAAACTGTTTTTT CASSLVQGKEKLFF
- - TRBJ2-7 TRBV25-1 16 TGTGCCAGCAGTGAATCTAATGATGGCCTCCGGAGGGAGCAGTACTTC CASSESNDGLRREQYF
TRBD2 - TRBJ2-4 TRBV12-3/TRBV12-4 15 TGTGCCAGCAGTCCCTTCATGAGGGGAGGGAACATTCAGTACTTC CASSPFMRGGNIQYF
- - TRBJ2-2 TRBV30 14 TGTGCCTGGGCCTTCAGACAGTACACCGGGGAGCTGTTTTTT CAWAFRQYTGELFF
- few TRBJ1-1 TRBV20-1 12 TGCAGTGCTAGAGAGGGAGGAAAGGTGGCTTTCTTT CSAREGGKVAFF
- - TRBJ1-1 TRBV15 13 TGTGCCACCCGCCTGGGGTGGAACACTGAAGCTTTCTTT CATRLGWNTEAFF
TRBD1 few TRBJ1-2 TRBV20-1 13 TGCAGTGCCCCGACAGGGTGGGGCTATGGCTACACCTTC CSAPTGWGYGYTF
- few TRBJ1-1 TRBV29-1 13 TGCAGCGCCGGACTACAGGGGAACACTGAAGCTTTCTTT CSAGLQGNTEAFF
TRBD1 few TRBJ2-2 TRBV10-3 15 TGTGCCATCAGGCGCGGGACAGGGTTCGGTGGGGAGCTGTTTTTT CAIRRGTGFGGELFF
TRBD2 few TRBJ2-3 TRBV10-3 14 TGTGCCATCAGTGAACTAGCGGGAACAGATACGCAGTATTTT CAISELAGTDTQYF
TRBD1 - TRBJ1-4 TRBV15 14 TGTGCCACCAGCATAGGAGGGGGCGATGAAAAACTGTTTTTT CATSIGGGDEKLFF